The T cell receptor beta chain described here comes from a study of CD8 T cells in ankylosing spondylitis. About this clonotype itself: Its antigen remains unidentified.

A single record per CDR3 protein comes from TCRdb applying MiXCR to the 5' RACE reads. The table has about 700,000 distinct CDR3 sequences, around 17% seen once. Study-level findings and limits: Certain motif variants had earlier appeared in reactive arthritis synovial fluid and blood. According to the report, clones linked to the disease were significantly enriched in matched synovial fluid samples taken from ankylosing spondylitis patients. What seemed typical of ankylosing spondylitis blood was a TCR beta motif built from about eight highly homologous variants.

Germline lookup yields CDR1 KGHDR and CDR2 SFDVKD. CDR3 length equals 15 residues. Trimming shortened V by 3 bases and J by 2 bases, and 11 bases separated the two germline ends. Sequenced material: blood, either unsorted or a sorted T cell fraction (not recorded which). The sequence came from a male donor with ankylosing spondylitis. This chain uses TRBV24-1 with TRBJ2-3, with D possibly being TRBD1 (6 bases). In nucleotides, the CDR3 is TGTGCCACCAGTGATCCCAGGGACACCACAGATACGCAGTATTTT. Protein sequence: CATSDPRDTTDTQYF.